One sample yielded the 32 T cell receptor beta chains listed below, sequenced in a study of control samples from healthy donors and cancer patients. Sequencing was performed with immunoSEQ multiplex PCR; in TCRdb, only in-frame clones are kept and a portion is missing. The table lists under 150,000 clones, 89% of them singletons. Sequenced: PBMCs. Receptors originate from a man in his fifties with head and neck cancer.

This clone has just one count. Here the CDR3 DNA reads TGTGCCTGGAGTACCCGAGGCAATCAGCCCCAGCATTTT. This translates into CAWSTRGNQPQHF. The V call is TRBV30, the J call TRBJ1-5; D remains unclear. CDR1 GTSNPN and CDR2 SVGIG come from the germline V gene (reference sequence). CDR3 size: 13 residues. With 2 bases removed from V and 2 bases from J, the gap between germline ends came to 7 bases.

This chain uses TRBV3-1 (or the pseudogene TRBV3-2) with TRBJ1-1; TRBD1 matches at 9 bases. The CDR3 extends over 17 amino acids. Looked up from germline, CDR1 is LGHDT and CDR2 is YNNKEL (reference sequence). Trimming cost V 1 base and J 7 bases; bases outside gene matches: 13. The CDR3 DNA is TGTGCCAGCAGCCAAGTCCCATTCCCTACAGGGGGCGTTGAAGCTTTCTTT. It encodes CASSQVPFPTGGVEAFF.

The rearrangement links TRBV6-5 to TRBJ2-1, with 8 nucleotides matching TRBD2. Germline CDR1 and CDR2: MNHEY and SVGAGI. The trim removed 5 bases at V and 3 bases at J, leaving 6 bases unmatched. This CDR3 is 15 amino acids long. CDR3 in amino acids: CASSPGRGSYNEQFF. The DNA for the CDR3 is TGTGCCAGCAGTCCCGGGAGGGGCAGCTACAATGAGCAGTTCTTC.

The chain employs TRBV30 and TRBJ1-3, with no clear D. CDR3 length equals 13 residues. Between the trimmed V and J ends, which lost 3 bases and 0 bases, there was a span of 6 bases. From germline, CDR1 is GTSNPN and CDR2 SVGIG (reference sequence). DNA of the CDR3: TGTGCCTGGAGGCAGTACTCTGGAAACACCATATATTTT. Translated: CAWRQYSGNTIYF.

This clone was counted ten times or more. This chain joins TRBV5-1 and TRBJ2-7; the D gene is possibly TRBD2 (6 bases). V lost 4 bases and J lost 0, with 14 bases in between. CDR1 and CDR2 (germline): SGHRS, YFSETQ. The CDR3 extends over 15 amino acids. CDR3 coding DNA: TGCGCCAGCAGCGACGCGGGACTCAGCTCCTACGAGCAGTACTTC. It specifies CASSDAGLSSYEQYF.

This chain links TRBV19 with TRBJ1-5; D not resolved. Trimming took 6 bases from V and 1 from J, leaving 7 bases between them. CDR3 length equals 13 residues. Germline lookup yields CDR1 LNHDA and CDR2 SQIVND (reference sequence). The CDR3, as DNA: TGTGCCAGTAGCACGGAAAGCAATCAGCCCCAGCATTTT. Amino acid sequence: CASSTESNQPQHF.

CDR3 protein: CASSPGGTVDNEQYF. CDR3 in DNA: TGTGCCAGCAGTCCCGGTGGGACAGTGGACAACGAGCAGTACTTC. The chain is built from TRBV28 and TRBJ2-7, with TRBD1 identical over 7 bases. CDR3 length: 15 amino acids. CDR1 is MDHEN, CDR2 SYDVKM, per germline. V shed 5 bases and J 5 bases; nucleotides not matched to a gene: 12.

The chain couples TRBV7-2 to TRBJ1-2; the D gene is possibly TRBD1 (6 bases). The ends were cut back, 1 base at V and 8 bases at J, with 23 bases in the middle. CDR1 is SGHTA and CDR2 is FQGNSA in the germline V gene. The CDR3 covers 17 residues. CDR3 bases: TGTGCCAGCAGCTTAGGTTTTTGGGACAAGGGAATAGGCGGCTACACCTTC. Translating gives CASSLGFWDKGIGGYTF.

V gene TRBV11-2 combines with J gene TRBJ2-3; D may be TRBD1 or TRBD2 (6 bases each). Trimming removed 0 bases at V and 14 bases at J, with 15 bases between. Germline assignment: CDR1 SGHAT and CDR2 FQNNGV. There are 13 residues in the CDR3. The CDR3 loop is CASSLDGWGARYF. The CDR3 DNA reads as TGTGCCAGCAGCTTAGATGGATGGGGGGCCAGGTATTTT.

CDR3 residues: CASSLTPGLYNEQFF. CDR3 nucleotide sequence: TGTGCCAGCAGCCTTACGCCGGGACTTTACAATGAGCAGTTCTTC. The genes are TRBV7-3 and TRBJ2-1; D may be TRBD2 (6 bases). The CDR3 sequence is 15 residues long. The germline V gene has CDR1 SGHTA and CDR2 FQGTGA. V lost 5 bases and J 4 bases, leaving 15 bases between the germline ends. The entire variable domain, with the rest obtained from reference TRBV7-3 and TRBJ2-1, is as follows: GAGVSQTPSNKVTEKGKYVELRCDPISGHTALYWYRQSLGQGPEFLIYFQGTGAADDSGLPNDRFFAVRPEGSVSTLKIQRTERGDSAVYLCASSLTPGLYNEQFFGPGTRLTVL.

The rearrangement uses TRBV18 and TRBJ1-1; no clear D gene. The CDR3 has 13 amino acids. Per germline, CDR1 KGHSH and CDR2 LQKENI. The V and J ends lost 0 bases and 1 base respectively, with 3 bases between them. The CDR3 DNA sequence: TGTGCCAGCTCACCACCGGGGAACACTGAAGCTTTCTTT. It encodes CASSPPGNTEAFF.

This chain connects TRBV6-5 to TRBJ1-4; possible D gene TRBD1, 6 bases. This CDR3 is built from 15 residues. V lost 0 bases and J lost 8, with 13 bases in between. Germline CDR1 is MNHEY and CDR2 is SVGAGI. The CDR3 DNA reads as TGTGCCAGCAGTTACTCGTATCAGGGGATGGAAAAACTGTTTTTT. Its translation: CASSYSYQGMEKLFF.

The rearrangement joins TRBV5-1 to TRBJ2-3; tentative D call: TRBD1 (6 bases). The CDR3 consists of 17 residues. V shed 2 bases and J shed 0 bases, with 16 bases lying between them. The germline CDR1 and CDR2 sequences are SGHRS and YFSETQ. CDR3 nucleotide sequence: TGCGCCAGCAGCTTCGGTCGACAGGTCCTTAGCACAGATACGCAGTATTTT. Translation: CASSFGRQVLSTDTQYF.

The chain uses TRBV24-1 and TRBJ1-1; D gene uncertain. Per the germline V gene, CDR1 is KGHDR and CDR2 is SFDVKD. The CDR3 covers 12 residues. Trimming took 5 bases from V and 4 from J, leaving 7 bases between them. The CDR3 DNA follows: TGTGCCACCAGTGGTCCCCTCACTGAAGCTTTCTTT. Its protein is CATSGPLTEAFF.

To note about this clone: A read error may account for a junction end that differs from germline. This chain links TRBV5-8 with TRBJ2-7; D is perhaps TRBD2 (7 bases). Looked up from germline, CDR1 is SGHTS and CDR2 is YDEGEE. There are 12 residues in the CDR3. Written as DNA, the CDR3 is TGTGCCAGCAGCTTAAACAGGGAGGGGGTAGACTTC. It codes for CASSLNREGVDF.

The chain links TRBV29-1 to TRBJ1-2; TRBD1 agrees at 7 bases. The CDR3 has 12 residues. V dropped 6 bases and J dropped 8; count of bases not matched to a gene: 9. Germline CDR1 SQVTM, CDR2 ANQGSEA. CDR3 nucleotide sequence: TGCAGCGTCCAGGGGGGGATTCGAGGCTACACCTTC. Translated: CSVQGGIRGYTF.

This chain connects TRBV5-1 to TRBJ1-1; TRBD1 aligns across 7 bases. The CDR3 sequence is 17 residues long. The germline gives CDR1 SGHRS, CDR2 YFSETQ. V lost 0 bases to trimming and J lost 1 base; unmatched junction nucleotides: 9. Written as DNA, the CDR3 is TGCGCCAGCAGCTTGGCGTACAGGGGTAGGACGAACACTGAAGCTTTCTTT. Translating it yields CASSLAYRGRTNTEAFF.

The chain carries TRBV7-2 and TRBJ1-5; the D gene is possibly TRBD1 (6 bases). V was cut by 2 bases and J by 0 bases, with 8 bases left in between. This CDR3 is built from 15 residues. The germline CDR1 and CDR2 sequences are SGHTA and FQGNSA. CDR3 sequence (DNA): TGTGCCAGCAGCTTATGGGGGGCTAGCAATCAGCCCCAGCATTTT. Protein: CASSLWGASNQPQHF.

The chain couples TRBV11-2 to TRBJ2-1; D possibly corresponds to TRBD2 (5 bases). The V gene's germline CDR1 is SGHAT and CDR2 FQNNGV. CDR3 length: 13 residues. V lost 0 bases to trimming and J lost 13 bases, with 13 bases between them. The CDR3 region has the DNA TGTGCCAGCAGCTTAGATCCGTGGGAGACACAGTTCTTC. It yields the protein CASSLDPWETQFF.

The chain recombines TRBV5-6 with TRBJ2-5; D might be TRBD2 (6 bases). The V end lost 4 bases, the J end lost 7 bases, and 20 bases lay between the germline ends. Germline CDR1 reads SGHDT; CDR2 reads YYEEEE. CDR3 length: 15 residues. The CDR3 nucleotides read TGTGCCAGCAGCCCCCTCCAGGCCTACGGGGGGACCCAGTACTTC. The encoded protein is CASSPLQAYGGTQYF. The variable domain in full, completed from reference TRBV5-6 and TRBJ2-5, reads DAGVTQSPTHLIKTRGQQVTLRCSPKSGHDTVSWYQQALGQGPQFIFQYYEEEERQRGNFPDRFSGHQFPNYSSELNVNALLLGDSALYLCASSPLQAYGGTQYFGPGTRLLVL.

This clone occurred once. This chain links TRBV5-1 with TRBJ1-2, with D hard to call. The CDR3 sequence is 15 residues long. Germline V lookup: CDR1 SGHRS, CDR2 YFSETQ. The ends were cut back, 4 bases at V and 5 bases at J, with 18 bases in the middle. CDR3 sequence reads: CASSADGPRLYGYTF. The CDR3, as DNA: TGCGCCAGCAGCGCCGACGGACCTCGGCTTTATGGCTACACCTTC. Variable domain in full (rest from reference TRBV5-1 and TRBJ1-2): KAGVTQTPRYLIKTRGQQVTLSCSPISGHRSVSWYQQTPGQGLQFLFEYFSETQRNKGNFPGRFSGRQFSNSRSEMNVSTLELGDSALYLCASSADGPRLYGYTFGSGTRLTVV.

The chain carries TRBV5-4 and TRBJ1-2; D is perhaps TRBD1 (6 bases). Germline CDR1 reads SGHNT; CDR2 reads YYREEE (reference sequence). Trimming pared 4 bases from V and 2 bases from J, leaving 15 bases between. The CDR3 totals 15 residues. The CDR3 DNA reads TGTGCCAGCAGCACCAACAGGGATGGGAACTATGGCTACACCTTC. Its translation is CASSTNRDGNYGYTF.

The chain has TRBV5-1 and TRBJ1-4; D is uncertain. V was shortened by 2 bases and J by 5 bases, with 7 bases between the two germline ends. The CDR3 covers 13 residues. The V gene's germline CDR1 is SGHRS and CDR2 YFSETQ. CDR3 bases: TGCGCCAGCAGCTTAGGCCCAAATGAAAAACTGTTTTTT. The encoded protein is CASSLGPNEKLFF.

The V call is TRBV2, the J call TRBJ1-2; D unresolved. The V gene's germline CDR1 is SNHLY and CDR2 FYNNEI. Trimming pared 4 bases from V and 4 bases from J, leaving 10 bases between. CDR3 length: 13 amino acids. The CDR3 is CASSVPSLYGYTF. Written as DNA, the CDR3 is TGTGCCAGCAGTGTCCCCAGCCTCTATGGCTACACCTTC.

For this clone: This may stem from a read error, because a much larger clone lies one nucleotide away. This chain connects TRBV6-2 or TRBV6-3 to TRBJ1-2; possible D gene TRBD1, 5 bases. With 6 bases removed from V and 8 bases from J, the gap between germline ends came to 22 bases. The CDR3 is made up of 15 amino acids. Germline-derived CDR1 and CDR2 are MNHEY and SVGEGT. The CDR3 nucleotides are TGTGCCAGCAGCCGTACATGGGGCGCGGGACGGGGCTACACCTTC. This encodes CASSRTWGAGRGYTF.

This CDR3 reads CASNSPGRGFFSGNTIYF. DNA for the CDR3: TGTGCCAGTAACTCTCCCGGCAGGGGCTTCTTCTCTGGAAACACCATATATTTT. The chain couples TRBV19 to TRBJ1-3; maybe TRBD1 (6 bases). Per the germline V gene, CDR1 is LNHDA and CDR2 is SQIVND (reference sequence). V lost 7 bases, J lost 0 bases, and 22 bases lay in between. This CDR3 is built from 18 residues.

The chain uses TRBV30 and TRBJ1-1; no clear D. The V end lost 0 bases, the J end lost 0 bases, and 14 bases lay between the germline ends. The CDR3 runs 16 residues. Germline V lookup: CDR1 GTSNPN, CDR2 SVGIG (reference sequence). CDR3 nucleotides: TGTGCCTGGAGTGTACAGCCCCACGGGTTGAACACTGAAGCTTTCTTT. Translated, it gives CAWSVQPHGLNTEAFF.

The DNA of the CDR3 is TGTGCCTGGGACCGGGTCCGAGGCACTGAAGCTTTCTTT. It specifies CAWDRVRGTEAFF. The J gene is TRBJ1-1, the V gene TRBV30; D unresolved. The germline CDR1 and CDR2 sequences are GTSNPN and SVGIG (reference sequence). This CDR3 is 13 amino acids long. V was pared by 5 bases and J by 4 bases, with 14 bases between. Full variable domain (missing parts from reference TRBV30 and TRBJ1-1): SQTIHQWPATLVQPVGSPLSLECTVEGTSNPNLYWYRQAAGRGLQLLFYSVGIGQISSEVPQNLSASRPQDRQFILSSKKLLLSDSGFYLCAWDRVRGTEAFFGQGTRLTVV.

The CDR3 here is CASSEVGGRETQYF. The CDR3 DNA sequence: TGTGCCAGCAGTGAAGTAGGGGGCCGGGAGACCCAGTACTTC. V gene TRBV2 combines with J gene TRBJ2-5; 7 bases match TRBD1. This CDR3 region has 14 residues. J lost 5 bases, V lost 1 base, and 4 bases had no gene match. Per the germline V gene, CDR1 is SNHLY and CDR2 is FYNNEI.

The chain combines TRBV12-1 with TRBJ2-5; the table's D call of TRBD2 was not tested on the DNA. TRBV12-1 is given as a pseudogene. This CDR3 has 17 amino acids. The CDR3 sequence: CASSFEGLSSGKKTQYF. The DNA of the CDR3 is TGTGCCAGCAGCTTTGAAGGATTGTCTAGCGGGAAAAAGACCCAGTACTTC.

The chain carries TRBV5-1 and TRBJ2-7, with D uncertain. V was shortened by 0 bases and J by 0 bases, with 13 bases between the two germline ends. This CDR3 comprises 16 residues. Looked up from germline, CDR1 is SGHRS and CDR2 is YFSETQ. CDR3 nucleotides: TGCGCCAGCAGCTTGGTGGTGGGCTTCAGCTCCTACGAGCAGTACTTC. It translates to CASSLVVGFSSYEQYF.

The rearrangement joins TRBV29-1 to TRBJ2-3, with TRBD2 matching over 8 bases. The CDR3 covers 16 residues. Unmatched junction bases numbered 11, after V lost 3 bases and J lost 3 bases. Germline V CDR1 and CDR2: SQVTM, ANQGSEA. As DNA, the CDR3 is TGCAGCGTTGACACCTTACTAGCGGAACTTACAGATACGCAGTATTTT. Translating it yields CSVDTLLAELTDTQYF.